This T cell receptor beta chain was identified in a study of T and B cells in COVID-19 patients. Study summary: COVID-19 patients gave peripheral blood either during active infection or after recovery. The recovered cohort's median age was 34 years, versus less than 70 years in active infection.

V lost 3 bases to trimming and J lost 4 bases; unmatched junction nucleotides: 8. CDR3 length: 17 amino acids. CDR1 LNHDA and CDR2 SQIVND come from the germline V gene (reference sequence). Each TRB amplification used roughly 250-550 ng of genomic DNA from blood. TRB rearrangements were amplified by multiplex PCR with BIOMED2 TRB-A/B primers. TCRdb re-analysed the multiplex PCR reads in MiXCR, keeping a single row per CDR3 protein. In the table there are fewer than 15,000 distinct CDR3 sequences, more than 25% of which are singletons. The study, taken as a whole, reports: Sorted SARS-CoV-2-responsive or tetramer+ T cells and CD4+, regulatory and CD8+ subsets were not yet sequenced. Active COVID-19 showed highly clonal TRB repertoires; recovery showed diversity and richness above healthy donors.

Concerning this clonotype: Its target is not known.

The chain is built from TRBV19 and TRBJ2-6, with 8 positions matching TRBD1. The receptor's source is a human donor who had recovered from COVID-19. The sample consisted of blood. In DNA form, the CDR3 reads TGTGCCAGTAGTATGCGCCGCCGGGACAGGGGGGCCAACGTCCTGACTTTC. Translation gives CASSMRRRDRGANVLTF.